This TCR beta chain was sequenced for a study of Graves' ophthalmopathy and Graves' hyperthyroidism. RNA transcripts served as template for amplifying TCR beta CDR3 sequences. The library came from an HTBI-primed first-round RT-PCR and a second-round multiplex PCR. MiXCR was run by TCRdb on the multiplex PCR reads, yielding one entry per CDR3 protein. The sample consists of about 700,000 distinct CDR3 sequences, 40% of them appearing once. This clonotype has at least ten counts. CDR3 length: 12 amino acids. The junction had 5 bases not matched to a gene; V was cut back by 4 bases and J by 7 bases. The germline V gene encodes CDR1 DFQATT and CDR2 SNEGSKA (reference sequence).

J is TRBJ2-7 and V is TRBV20-1; 9 nucleotides line up with TRBD1. Sequencing input: peripheral blood. This clonotype was obtained from an adult man with Graves' ophthalmopathy. The CDR3 is CSATDRGREQYF. DNA of the CDR3: TGCAGTGCTACTGACAGGGGGAGGGAGCAGTACTTC.